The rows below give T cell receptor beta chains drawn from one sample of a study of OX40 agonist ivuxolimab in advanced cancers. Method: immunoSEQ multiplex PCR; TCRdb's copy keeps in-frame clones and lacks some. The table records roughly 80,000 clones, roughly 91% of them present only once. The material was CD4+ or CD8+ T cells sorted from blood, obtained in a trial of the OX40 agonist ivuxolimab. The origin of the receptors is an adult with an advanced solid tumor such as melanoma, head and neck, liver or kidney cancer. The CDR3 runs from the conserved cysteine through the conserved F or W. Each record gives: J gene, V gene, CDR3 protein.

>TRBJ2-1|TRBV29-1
CSVRGGALFNEQFF
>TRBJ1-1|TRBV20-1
CSANYNTEAFF
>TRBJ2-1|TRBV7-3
CASSLGVRDEQFF
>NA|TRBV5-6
CASSPPLAGGYYEQYF
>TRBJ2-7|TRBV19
CASSGLSYEQYF
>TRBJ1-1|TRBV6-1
CASNSPHAEAFF
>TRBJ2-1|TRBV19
CASSIAPGFGEQFF
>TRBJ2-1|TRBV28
CASSFKPQGLGNEQFF
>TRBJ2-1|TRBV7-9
CASSLVAGGDNEQFF
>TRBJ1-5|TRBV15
CATSNHPAGGPEKPQHF